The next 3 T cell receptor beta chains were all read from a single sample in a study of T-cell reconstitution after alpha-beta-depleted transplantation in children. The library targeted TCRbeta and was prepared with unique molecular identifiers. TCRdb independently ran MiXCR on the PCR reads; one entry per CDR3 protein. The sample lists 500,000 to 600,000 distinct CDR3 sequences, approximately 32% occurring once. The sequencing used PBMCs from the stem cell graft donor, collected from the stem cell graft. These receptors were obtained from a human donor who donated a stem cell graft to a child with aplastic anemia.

CDR3 sequence: CASSTDNYNEQFF. The CDR3, as DNA: TGTGCCAGCAGCACGGACAACTACAATGAGCAGTTCTTC. This rearrangement joins TRBV7-6 to TRBJ2-1; weak D call: TRBD1 (5 bases). CDR1 is SGHVS, CDR2 FNYEAQ, per germline. The germline V and J ends were trimmed by 5 bases and 3 bases, with 8 bases remaining between them. CDR3 length: 13 amino acids.

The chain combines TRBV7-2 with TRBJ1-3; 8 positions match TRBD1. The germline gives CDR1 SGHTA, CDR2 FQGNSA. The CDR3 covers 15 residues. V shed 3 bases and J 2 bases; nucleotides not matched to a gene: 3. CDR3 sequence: CASSFQGATGNTIYF. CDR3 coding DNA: TGTGCCAGCAGCTTCCAGGGGGCGACTGGAAACACCATATATTTT.

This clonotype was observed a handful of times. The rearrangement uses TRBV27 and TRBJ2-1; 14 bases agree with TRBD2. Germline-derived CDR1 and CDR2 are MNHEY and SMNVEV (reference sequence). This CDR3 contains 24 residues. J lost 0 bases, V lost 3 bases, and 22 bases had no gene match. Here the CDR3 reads CASSFYLGTGLAGGRRSSYNEQFF. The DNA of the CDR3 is TGTGCCAGCAGTTTTTATTTGGGCACTGGACTAGCGGGAGGAAGAAGAAGCTCCTACAATGAGCAGTTCTTC.